The 26 T cell receptor beta chains presented below share a single source sample, sequenced in a study of PD-1 and CTLA-4 blockade in melanoma. TCRdb keeps only in-frame clones here, not all; method: immunoSEQ multiplex PCR. Here the sample spans about 18,000 clones, under 85% being singletons. This sample comprised CD8+ T cells from peripheral blood, obtained before anti-PD-1 treatment. Source of these receptors: a human donor with melanoma.

The chain links TRBV6-5 to TRBJ2-7, with D unclear. CDR1 and CDR2 (germline): MNHEY, SVGAGI. The CDR3 length is 15 residues. V was pared by 5 bases and J by 4 bases, with 18 bases between. CDR3: CASSTKRRQSYEQYF. The CDR3 nucleotides are TGTGCCAGCAGTACCAAACGGCGTCAGAGTTACGAGCAGTACTTC.

The V and J genes are TRBV24-1 and TRBJ1-5; D might be TRBD1 (5 bases). V was pared by 2 bases and J by 7 bases, with 14 bases between. The CDR3 extends over 15 amino acids. CDR1 is KGHDR, CDR2 SFDVKD, per germline. CDR3 region: CATSDSQGRYQPQHF. The CDR3 coding sequence is TGTGCCACCAGTGATTCGCAGGGAAGGTACCAGCCCCAGCATTTT.

On this clone itself: The same CDR3 arises from other DNA sequences in this sample as well. The chain employs TRBV11-2 and TRBJ2-5, with D uncertain. Germline V gene sequence: CDR1 SGHAT, CDR2 FQNNGV. This CDR3 is built from 11 residues. The V end lost 3 bases, the J end lost 5 bases, and 4 bases lay between the germline ends. The CDR3, as DNA: TGTGCCAGCAGCTTGGGGGAGACCCAGTACTTC. Translation: CASSLGETQYF.

This chain connects TRBV4-1 to TRBJ1-1; D is unclear. CDR1 is MGHRA, CDR2 YSYEKL, per germline. The CDR3 extends over 12 amino acids. The ends were cut back, 3 bases at V and 1 base at J, with 3 bases in the middle. CDR3 loop: CASSQGNTEAFF. The CDR3 DNA sequence: TGCGCCAGCAGCCAGGGGAACACTGAAGCTTTCTTT.

The chain has TRBV6-5 and TRBJ1-2; D unresolved. This CDR3 is 15 amino acids long. CDR1 MNHEY and CDR2 SVGAGI come from the germline V gene. With 5 bases removed from V and 4 bases from J, the gap between germline ends came to 17 bases. DNA of the CDR3: TGTGCCAGCAGTCCTGACTACGACACCCTCTATGGCTACACCTTC. Translation: CASSPDYDTLYGYTF.

The chain couples TRBV7-6 to TRBJ2-1; D assignment may be TRBD1 or TRBD2 (6 bases each). CDR3 length: 16 residues. Germline CDR1 reads SGHVS; CDR2 reads FNYEAQ. Deletions cut 1 base from V and 6 bases from J, with 16 bases between. The CDR3 nucleotides read TGTGCCAGCAGCTTAGAGGGGGGTTTTTATTTCAATGAGCAGTTCTTC. It translates to CASSLEGGFYFNEQFF.

This clone is medium-sized within its sample. CDR3 sequence reads: CASGTEGINQPQHF. CDR3 coding DNA: TGTGCTAGTGGTACCGAGGGGATCAATCAGCCCCAGCATTTT. The chain links TRBV12-5 to TRBJ1-5; perhaps TRBD1 as D (5 bases). Trimming stripped 5 bases from V and 3 bases from J, with 11 bases between. Germline V gene data show CDR1 as LGHNT and CDR2 as FRNRAP. There are 14 residues in the CDR3.

The chain joins TRBV19 to TRBJ2-7, with a possible D match to TRBD2 (6 bases). V gave up 3 bases and J gave up 0 bases, with 9 bases separating them. Per germline, CDR1 LNHDA and CDR2 SQIVND (reference sequence). This CDR3 region has 14 residues. This CDR3 is CASSIRESSYEQYF. The CDR3 DNA is TGTGCCAGTAGTATCCGGGAGAGCTCCTACGAGCAGTACTTC.

The chain is built from TRBV19 and TRBJ2-2; D ambiguous. The CDR3 is made up of 16 amino acids. Germline CDR1 is LNHDA and CDR2 is SQIVND (reference sequence). V gave up 5 bases and J gave up 2 bases, with 15 bases separating them. The CDR3 DNA follows: TGTGCCAGTAGTGCTCTTGAGGCAGGAAACACCGGGGAGCTGTTTTTT. This codes for CASSALEAGNTGELFF.

The genes are TRBV27 and TRBJ1-1; D perhaps matches TRBD1 (5 bases). V was clipped by 2 bases and J by 5 bases, with 9 bases between them. Looked up from germline, CDR1 is MNHEY and CDR2 is SMNVEV (reference sequence). The CDR3 has 13 amino acids. CDR3: CASSLKWGTEAFF. DNA for the CDR3: TGTGCCAGCAGTTTAAAGTGGGGGACTGAAGCTTTCTTT.

This clone was counted a few times. The chain recombines TRBV7-9 with TRBJ2-7; 9 bases agree with TRBD1. Per the germline V gene, CDR1 is SEHNR and CDR2 is FQNEAQ (reference sequence). The CDR3 runs 14 residues. The ends lost 2 bases at V and 5 bases at J; junction bases unmatched: 4. Here the CDR3 DNA reads TGTGCCAGCAGCTTAAGGGACAGGGCCCACGAGCAGTACTTC. Translating gives CASSLRDRAHEQYF.

The chain uses TRBV27 and TRBJ1-2, with D possibly being TRBD1 (5 bases). The CDR3 consists of 13 residues. CDR1 and CDR2 (germline): MNHEY, SMNVEV (reference sequence). V gave up 0 bases and J gave up 7 bases, with 9 bases separating them. CDR3 sequence reads: CASSLSAGTGYTF. CDR3 nucleotide sequence: TGTGCCAGCAGTTTATCGGCAGGGACTGGCTACACCTTC.

The V gene is TRBV30, the J gene TRBJ2-1, with D unresolved. Germline-derived CDR1 and CDR2 are GTSNPN and SVGIG (reference sequence). CDR3 length: 10 amino acids. V was trimmed by 0 bases and J by 7 bases, leaving 1 base between them. The CDR3 sequence: CAWSVNEQFF. The CDR3 DNA is TGTGCCTGGAGTGTAAATGAGCAGTTCTTC.

V is TRBV10-3 and J is TRBJ2-7, with TRBD2 identical over 10 bases. The CDR3 loop spans 18 amino acids. V lost 2 bases, J lost 4 bases, and 14 bases stayed unmatched. CDR1 is ENHRY, CDR2 SYGVKD, per germline. DNA of the CDR3: TGTGCCATCAGTGAGCCAAGTGCGAGCGGGAGGGAGTCGTACGAGCAGTACTTC. This codes for CAISEPSASGRESYEQYF.

This clone was found once. This sequence joins TRBV27 and TRBJ2-3; D is unclear. This CDR3 has 13 residues. Germline CDR1 MNHEY, CDR2 SMNVEV (reference sequence). Between the trimmed V and J ends, which lost 3 bases and 3 bases, there was a span of 7 bases. CDR3 residues: CASSLMHTDTQYF. The CDR3 coding sequence is TGTGCCAGCAGTTTGATGCATACAGATACGCAGTATTTT.

The chain employs TRBV29-1 and TRBJ2-7; D gene uncertain. The CDR3 runs to 14 residues. V was pared by 3 bases and J by 3 bases, with 15 bases between. The V gene's germline CDR1 is SQVTM and CDR2 ANQGSEA. The CDR3: CSVEGPPADYEQYF. In DNA form, the CDR3 reads TGCAGCGTTGAGGGTCCCCCGGCAGACTACGAGCAGTACTTC.

This clone appeared a few times. DNA of the CDR3: TGTGCCAGTAGTAACCCATGGCAGGGCGCCTACGAGCAGTACTTC. Its protein product is CASSNPWQGAYEQYF. This chain joins TRBV19 and TRBJ2-7, with D maybe TRBD1 (5 bases). From germline, CDR1 is LNHDA and CDR2 SQIVND (reference sequence). The CDR3 is 15 amino acids. V shed 4 bases and J shed 2 bases, with 15 bases lying between them.

The chain joins TRBV19 to TRBJ2-5; tentatively, D is TRBD1 or TRBD2 (5 bases each). Trimming stripped 9 bases from V and 2 bases from J, with 22 bases between. Germline CDR1 reads LNHDA; CDR2 reads SQIVND (reference sequence). The CDR3 is 16 amino acids. In DNA, the CDR3 is TGTGCCAGCCGGAACGGGATCCTAGGGGAACAAGAGACCCAGTACTTC. This gives the protein CASRNGILGEQETQYF. The full variable domain, completed using reference TRBV19 and TRBJ2-5, is DGGITQSPKYLFRKEGQNVTLSCEQNLNHDAMYWYRQDPGQGLRLIYYSQIVNDFQKGDIAEGYSVSREKKESFPLTVTSAQKNPTAFYLCASRNGILGEQETQYFGPGTRLLVL.

This chain connects TRBV7-9 to TRBJ2-1; TRBD2 agrees at 7 bases. Germline values: CDR1 SEHNR, CDR2 FQNEAQ (reference sequence). The CDR3 length is 12 residues. The CDR3 loop is CASGYSYNEQFF. The CDR3 DNA is TGTGCTAGCGGGTACTCCTACAATGAGCAGTTCTTC.

The chain is built from TRBV7-9 and TRBJ1-1; D is undetermined. Trimming pared 1 base from V and 2 bases from J, leaving 14 bases between. The CDR3 runs to 16 residues. Germline V gives CDR1 SEHNR, CDR2 FQNEAQ (reference sequence). Written as DNA, the CDR3 is TGTGCCAGCAGCTTAGGGTTACGACACATCAACACTGAAGCTTTCTTT. Translation: CASSLGLRHINTEAFF.

V usage is TRBV7-2 and J usage is TRBJ2-7; D is perhaps TRBD1 or TRBD2 (5 bases each). CDR3 length: 14 amino acids. Germline V gene lookup returns CDR1 SGHTA and CDR2 FQGNSA. The V end was cut by 1 base, the J end by 7 bases, with 14 bases between. DNA for the CDR3: TGTGCCAGCAGCTTAGTCTCACCCGAGGGGGAGCAGTACTTC. Translation gives CASSLVSPEGEQYF.

J is TRBJ2-1 and V is TRBV29-1; 11 bases match TRBD2. Germline values: CDR1 SQVTM, CDR2 ANQGSEA. This CDR3 has 14 residues. Unmatched junction bases numbered 4, after V lost 4 bases and J lost 5 bases. CDR3 DNA: TGCAGCGTTGTAGGGACTAGCGGCCACAATGAGCAGTTCTTC. Its protein is CSVVGTSGHNEQFF.

The chain carries TRBV13 and TRBJ2-5; D may be TRBD1 (5 bases). In germline, CDR1 is PRHDT, CDR2 FYEKMQ (reference sequence). This CDR3 has 14 residues. V shed 3 bases and J shed 1 base, with 9 bases lying between them. CDR3 sequence reads: CASSFRQSQETQYF. Here the CDR3 DNA reads TGTGCCAGCAGCTTTAGACAGAGCCAAGAGACCCAGTACTTC.

The genes are TRBV9 and TRBJ1-5, with a tentative D call TRBD1 (5 bases). Germline assignment: CDR1 SGDLS and CDR2 YYNGEE. This CDR3 has 14 amino acids. The germline V and J ends were trimmed by 2 bases and 4 bases, with 10 bases remaining between them. The CDR3 DNA reads TGTGCCAGCAGCGTGGGGACGGGTAATCAGCCCCAGCATTTT. It codes for CASSVGTGNQPQHF.

The gene calls are TRBV6-5 and TRBJ2-1, with 12 bases aligning to TRBD2. The CDR3 has 16 amino acids. Germline CDR1 reads MNHEY; CDR2 reads SVGAGI. V lost 2 bases and J lost 4; bases outside the gene matches: 3. The CDR3 DNA sequence: TGTGCCAGCAGTTACAGGACTAGCGGGATTTACAATGAGCAGTTCTTC. This sequence encodes CASSYRTSGIYNEQFF.

This clone is medium-sized within its sample. The chain links TRBV2 to TRBJ1-6; D possibly corresponds to TRBD1 (6 bases). The germline gives CDR1 SNHLY, CDR2 FYNNEI. The CDR3 covers 13 residues. The germline V and J ends were trimmed by 4 bases and 10 bases, with 11 bases remaining between them. CDR3 bases: TGTGCCAGCAGTGCAGGGGTAGGCTCACCCCTCCACTTT. This gives the protein CASSAGVGSPLHF.